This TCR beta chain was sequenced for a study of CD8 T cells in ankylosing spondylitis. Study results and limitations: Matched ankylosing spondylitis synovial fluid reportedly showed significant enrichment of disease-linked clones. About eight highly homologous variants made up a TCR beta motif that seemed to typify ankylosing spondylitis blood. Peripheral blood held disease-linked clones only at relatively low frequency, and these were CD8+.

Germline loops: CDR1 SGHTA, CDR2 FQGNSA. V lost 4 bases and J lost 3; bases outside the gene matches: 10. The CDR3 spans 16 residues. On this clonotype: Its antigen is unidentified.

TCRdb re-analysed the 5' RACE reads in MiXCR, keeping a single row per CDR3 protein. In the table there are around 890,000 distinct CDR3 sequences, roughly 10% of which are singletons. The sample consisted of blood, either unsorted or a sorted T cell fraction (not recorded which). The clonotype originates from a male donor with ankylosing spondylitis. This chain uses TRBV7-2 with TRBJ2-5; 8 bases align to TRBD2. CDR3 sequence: CASSSPSGSREETQYF. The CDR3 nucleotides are TGTGCCAGCAGCTCCCCGAGCGGGAGTCGTGAAGAGACCCAGTACTTC.